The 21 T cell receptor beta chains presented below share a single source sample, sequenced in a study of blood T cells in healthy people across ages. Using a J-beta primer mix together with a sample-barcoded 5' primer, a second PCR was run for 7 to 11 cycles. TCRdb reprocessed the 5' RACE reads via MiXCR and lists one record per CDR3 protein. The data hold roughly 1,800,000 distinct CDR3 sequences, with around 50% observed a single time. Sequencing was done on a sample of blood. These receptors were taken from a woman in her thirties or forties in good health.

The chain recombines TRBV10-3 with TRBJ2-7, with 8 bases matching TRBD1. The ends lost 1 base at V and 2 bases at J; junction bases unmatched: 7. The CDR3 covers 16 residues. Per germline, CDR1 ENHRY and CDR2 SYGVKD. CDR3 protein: CAISEFGTGQTYEQYF. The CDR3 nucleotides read TGTGCCATCAGTGAGTTCGGGACAGGACAGACCTACGAGCAGTACTTC.

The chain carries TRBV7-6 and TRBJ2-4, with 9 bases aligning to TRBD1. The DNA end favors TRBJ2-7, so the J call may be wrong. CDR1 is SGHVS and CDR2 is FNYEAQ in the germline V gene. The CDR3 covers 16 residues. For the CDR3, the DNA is TGTGCCAGCAGCTTAGCGAACCGGGACAGGGTAAGCGAGCAGTACTTC. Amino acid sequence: CASSLANRDRVSEQYF.

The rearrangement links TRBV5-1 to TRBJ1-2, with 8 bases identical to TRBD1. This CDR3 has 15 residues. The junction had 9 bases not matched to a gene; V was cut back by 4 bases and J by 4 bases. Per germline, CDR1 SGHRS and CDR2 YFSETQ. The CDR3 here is CASSQGIGQGYGYTF. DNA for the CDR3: TGCGCCAGCAGCCAGGGCATCGGACAGGGCTATGGCTACACCTTC.

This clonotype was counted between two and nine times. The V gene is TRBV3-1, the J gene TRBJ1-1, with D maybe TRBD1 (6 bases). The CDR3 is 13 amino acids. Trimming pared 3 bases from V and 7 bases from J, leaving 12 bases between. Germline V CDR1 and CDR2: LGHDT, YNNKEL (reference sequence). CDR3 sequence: CASSHGQTREAFF. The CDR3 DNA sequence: TGTGCCAGCAGCCATGGACAGACACGTGAAGCTTTCTTT.

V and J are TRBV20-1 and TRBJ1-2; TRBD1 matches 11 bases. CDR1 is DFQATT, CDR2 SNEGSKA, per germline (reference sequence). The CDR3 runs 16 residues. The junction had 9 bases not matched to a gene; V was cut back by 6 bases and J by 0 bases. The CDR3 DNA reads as TGCAGTGCACGAGGGACAGGGGGTTTTTCTAACTATGGCTACACCTTC. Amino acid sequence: CSARGTGGFSNYGYTF.

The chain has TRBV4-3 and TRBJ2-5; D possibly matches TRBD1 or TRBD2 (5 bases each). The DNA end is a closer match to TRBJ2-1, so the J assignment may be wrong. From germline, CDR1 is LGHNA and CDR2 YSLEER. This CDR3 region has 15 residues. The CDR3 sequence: CASSQDRGGQETQFF. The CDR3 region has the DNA TGCGCCAGCAGCCAAGATAGGGGCGGGCAAGAGACCCAGTTCTTC.

CDR3 in DNA: TGCGCCAGCAGTGATCCGGCAGGGGGCTTGAAGGGCTACACCTTC. Translated: CASSDPAGGLKGYTF. The rearrangement joins TRBV10-2 to TRBJ1-2; TRBD1 matches at 8 bases. The CDR3 contains 15 residues. CDR1 is WSHSY, CDR2 SAAADI, per germline. With V trimmed by 3 bases and J by 8 bases, 11 bases remained unmatched.

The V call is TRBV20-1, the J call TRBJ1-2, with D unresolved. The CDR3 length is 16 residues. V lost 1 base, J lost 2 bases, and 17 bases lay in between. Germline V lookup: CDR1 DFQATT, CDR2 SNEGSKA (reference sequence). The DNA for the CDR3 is TGCAGTGCTAGAGGGGTTGGCCCAGGAAGAAACTATGGCTACACCTTC. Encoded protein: CSARGVGPGRNYGYTF.

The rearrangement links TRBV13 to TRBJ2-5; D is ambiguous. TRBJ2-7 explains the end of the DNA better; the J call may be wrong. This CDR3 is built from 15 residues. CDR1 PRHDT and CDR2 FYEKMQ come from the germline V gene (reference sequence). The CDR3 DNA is TGTGCCAGCAGCTCCCTGCTAGACTCCCCCTGCGAGCAGTACTTC. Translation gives CASSSLLDSPCEQYF.

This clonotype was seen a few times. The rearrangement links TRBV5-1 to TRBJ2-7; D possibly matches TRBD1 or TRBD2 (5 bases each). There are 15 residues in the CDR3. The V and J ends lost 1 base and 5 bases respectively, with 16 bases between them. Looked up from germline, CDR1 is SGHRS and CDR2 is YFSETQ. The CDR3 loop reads CASSLKEAGPNEQYF. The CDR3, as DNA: TGCGCCAGCAGCTTGAAGGAGGCAGGGCCGAACGAGCAGTACTTC. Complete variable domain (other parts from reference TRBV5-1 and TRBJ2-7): KAGVTQTPRYLIKTRGQQVTLSCSPISGHRSVSWYQQTPGQGLQFLFEYFSETQRNKGNFPGRFSGRQFSNSRSEMNVSTLELGDSALYLCASSLKEAGPNEQYFGPGTRLTVT.

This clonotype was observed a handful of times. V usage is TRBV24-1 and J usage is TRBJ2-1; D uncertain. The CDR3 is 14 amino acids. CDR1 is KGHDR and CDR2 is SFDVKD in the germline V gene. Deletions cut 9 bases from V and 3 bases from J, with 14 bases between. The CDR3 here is CATSTPPNYNEQFF. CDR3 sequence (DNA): TGTGCCACCTCGACCCCACCTAACTACAATGAGCAGTTCTTC.

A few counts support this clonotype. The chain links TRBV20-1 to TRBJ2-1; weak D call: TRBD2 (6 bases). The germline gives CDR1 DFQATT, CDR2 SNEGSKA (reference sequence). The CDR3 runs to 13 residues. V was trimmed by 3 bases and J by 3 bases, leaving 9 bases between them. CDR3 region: CSASWRGYNEQFF. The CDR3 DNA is TGCAGTGCTAGTTGGCGGGGCTACAATGAGCAGTTCTTC.

The chain's CDR3 is CASSAGQARETQYF. In DNA, the CDR3 is TGTGCCAGCAGCGCCGGACAGGCCAGGGAGACCCAGTACTTC. The genes are TRBV5-8 and TRBJ2-5; TRBD1 matches at 7 bases. V lost 4 bases and J lost 5; bases outside the gene matches: 8. CDR3 length: 14 amino acids. The germline CDR1 and CDR2 sequences are SGHTS and YDEGEE.

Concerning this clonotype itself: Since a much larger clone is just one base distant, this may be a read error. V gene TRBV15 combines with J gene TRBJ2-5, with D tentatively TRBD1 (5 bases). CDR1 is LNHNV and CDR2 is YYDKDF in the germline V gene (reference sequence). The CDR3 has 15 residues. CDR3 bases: TGTGTCACCAGCAGAGCTAAAAGCAGGGAAGAGACCCAGTACTTC. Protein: CVTSRAKSREETQYF.

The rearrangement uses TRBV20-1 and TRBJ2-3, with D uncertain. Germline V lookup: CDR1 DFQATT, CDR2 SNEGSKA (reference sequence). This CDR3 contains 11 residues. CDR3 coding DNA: TGCAGCCGGAAAACAACAGATACGCAGTATTTT. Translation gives CSRKTTDTQYF.

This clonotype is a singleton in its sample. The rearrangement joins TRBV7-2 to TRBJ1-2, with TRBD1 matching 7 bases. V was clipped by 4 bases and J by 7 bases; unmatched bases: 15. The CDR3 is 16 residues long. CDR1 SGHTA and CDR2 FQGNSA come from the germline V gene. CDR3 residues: CASSSDREEESSGYTF. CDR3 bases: TGTGCCAGCAGCTCAGACAGGGAAGAGGAGTCATCTGGCTACACCTTC.

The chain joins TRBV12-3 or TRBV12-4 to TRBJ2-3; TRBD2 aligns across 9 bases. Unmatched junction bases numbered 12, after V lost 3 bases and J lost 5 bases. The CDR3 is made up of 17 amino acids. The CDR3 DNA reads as TGTGCCAGCAGTTTTGGACTTGCGGGGGGGCCGGGAGATACGCAGTATTTT. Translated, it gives CASSFGLAGGPGDTQYF.

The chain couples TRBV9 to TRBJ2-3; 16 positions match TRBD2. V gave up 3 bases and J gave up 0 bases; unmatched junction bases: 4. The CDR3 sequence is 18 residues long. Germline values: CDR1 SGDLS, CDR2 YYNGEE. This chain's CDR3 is CASSGGTSGGASTDTQYF. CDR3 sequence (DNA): TGTGCCAGCAGCGGGGGGACTAGCGGGGGGGCTAGCACAGATACGCAGTATTTT.

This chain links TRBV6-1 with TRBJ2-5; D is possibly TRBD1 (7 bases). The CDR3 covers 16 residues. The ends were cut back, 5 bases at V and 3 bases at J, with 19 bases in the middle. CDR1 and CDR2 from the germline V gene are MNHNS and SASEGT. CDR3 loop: CASSRGRGTAKETQYF. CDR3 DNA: TGTGCCAGCAGTAGAGGTCGCGGGACAGCAAAAGAGACCCAGTACTTC.

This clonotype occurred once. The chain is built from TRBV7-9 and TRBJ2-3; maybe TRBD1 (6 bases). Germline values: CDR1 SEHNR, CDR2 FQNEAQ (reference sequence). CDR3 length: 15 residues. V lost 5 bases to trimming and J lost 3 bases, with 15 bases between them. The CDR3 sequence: CASSLTRDTTDTQYF. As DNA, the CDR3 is TGTGCCAGCAGCCTAACCCGGGACACAACAGATACGCAGTATTTT.

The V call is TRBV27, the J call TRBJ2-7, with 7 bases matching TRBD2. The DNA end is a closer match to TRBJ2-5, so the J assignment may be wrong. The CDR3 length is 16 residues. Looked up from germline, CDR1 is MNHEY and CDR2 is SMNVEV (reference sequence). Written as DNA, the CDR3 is TGTGCCAGCAGTTCCCACCAAGCTAGCGGAGAAGAGACCCAGTACTTC. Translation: CASSSHQASGEETQYF.